This TCR beta chain appears in the sequencing data of a study of vaccination effects on CD4 cells after COVID-19. Whole-study context: Either the mRNA-1273 or the BNT162b2 vaccine was given to participants as two doses. Study-level findings and limits: After vaccination of healthy people, only 1 of 255 vaccine-induced clones cross-reacted with common cold coronaviruses. The study found marked clonal contraction of infection- and vaccine-induced clones late after vaccination.

The CDR3 is 14 residues long. V lost 5 bases and J lost 1; bases outside the gene matches: 2. Germline V gives CDR1 SEHNR, CDR2 FQNEAQ (reference sequence). The repertoire was sequenced with immunoSEQ multiplex PCR; TCRdb's copy has only in-frame clones and lacks some. This table has roughly 25,000 clones, approximately 74% appearing once. As to this clone: No antigen is known for it.

Viral peptide pool expansion of antigen-specific CD4+ T cells preceded sequencing in the ViraFEST assay. With more than 9 days of culture completed, CD4+ T cells were isolated. Nobody among the vaccine recipients had prior SARS-CoV-2 infection (nucleocapsid antibodies were negative). This chain links TRBV7-9 with TRBJ2-3; 8 bases map to TRBD1. The clonotype originates from a human donor who received a COVID-19 vaccine. The material sequenced was CD4+ T cells from PBMCs cultured with SARS-CoV-2 spike peptides, taken before COVID-19 vaccination. In DNA form, the CDR3 reads TGTGCCAGCAGCCCACAGGGGGGCACAGATACGCAGTATTTT. It codes for CASSPQGGTDTQYF.